Detailed here is one T cell receptor beta chain. Its antigen is unknown. These data are taken from a study of radiation and T cells in renal cell carcinoma. Findings and limits, study-wide: Baseline intratumoral clonotype presence is unknown without pretreatment biopsies.

V was pared by 2 bases and J by 7 bases, with 8 bases of the junction left unmatched. The length of the CDR3 is 16 residues. CDR1 is GTSNPN and CDR2 is SVGIG in the germline V gene (reference sequence). Noted time point: blood 2 weeks post-SBRT. The sample's treatment: 15 Gy SBRT to primary tumor, nephrectomy 4 weeks later. Clear cell pathology was present in this patient's renal cell carcinoma. This table comes from immunoSEQ multiplex PCR, and its TCRdb copy is limited to in-frame clones, with some not included. The table has some 150,000 clones, roughly 89% seen once. The V gene is TRBV30, the J gene TRBJ2-7; 16 bases agree with TRBD2. The clonotype was recovered from a woman aged 45-65 years with renal cell carcinoma. This specimen consisted of blood, obtained from a patient whose treatment included radiotherapy and nephrectomy. CDR3 sequence reads: CAWSSRGLAGGREQYF. For the CDR3, the DNA is TGTGCCTGGAGTTCCCGGGGACTAGCGGGGGGGCGAGAGCAGTACTTC.